These T cell receptor beta chains were read from a single sample in a study of blood T cell repertoires in COVID-19. The protocol was immunoSEQ multiplex PCR, while the TCRdb copy is restricted to in-frame clones and leaves out a portion. The sample lists a few hundred thousand clones; about 86% were seen once. Material for sequencing was peripheral blood. The receptor source for this set is a person aged 70 to 79 with COVID-19, enrolled during active disease. CDR3s include the opening cysteine and the closing phenylalanine or tryptophan. The order of the fields is J gene, clone size, V gene, CDR3 length, D gene, CDR3 protein, CDR3 DNA. A D gene is named only where the DNA matches it firmly. The size field is filled for only some rows; it gives once, few, many or a size class.

J: TRBJ2-2
size: NA
V: TRBV10-3
length: 15
D: TRBD1
CDR3: CAISPGTGGNGELFF
DNA: TGTGCCATCAGTCCCGGGACAGGGGGCAACGGGGAGCTGTTTTTT

J: TRBJ1-5
size: NA
V: TRBV27
length: 13
D: NA
CDR3: CASSPGGWQPQHF
DNA: TGTGCCAGCAGTCCGGGGGGCTGGCAGCCCCAGCATTTT

J: TRBJ1-2
size: once
V: TRBV15
length: 15
D: TRBD1
CDR3: CATSREGTGGYGYTF
DNA: TGTGCCACCAGCAGAGAGGGGACAGGGGGCTATGGCTACACCTTC

J: TRBJ1-6
size: few
V: TRBV18
length: 17
D: NA
CDR3: CASSPRTLGGLGSPLHF
DNA: TGTGCCAGCTCACCACGGACACTGGGAGGACTTGGTTCACCCCTCCACTTT

J: TRBJ1-1
size: NA
V: TRBV5-1
length: 13
D: NA
CDR3: CASSYGSNTEAFF
DNA: TGCGCCAGCAGCTACGGGTCCAACACTGAAGCTTTCTTT

J: TRBJ2-3
size: NA
V: TRBV5-4
length: 16
D: TRBD2
CDR3: CASSPRLAGAQGTQYF
DNA: TGTGCCAGCAGCCCCCGTTTAGCGGGGGCACAGGGTACGCAGTATTTT

J: TRBJ1-2
size: NA
V: TRBV20-1
length: 12
D: TRBD1
CDR3: CSAGGQANGYTF
DNA: TGCAGTGCTGGTGGACAGGCTAATGGCTACACCTTC

J: TRBJ2-7
size: NA
V: TRBV15
length: 13
D: TRBD1
CDR3: CATSRTGSYEQYF
DNA: TGTGCCACCAGCAGGACAGGGAGCTACGAGCAGTACTTC

J: TRBJ2-4
size: few
V: TRBV2
length: 14
D: NA
CDR3: CASRATGTRPIQYF
DNA: TGTGCCAGCAGGGCTACCGGGACAAGGCCTATTCAGTACTTC

J: TRBJ1-2
size: NA
V: TRBV7-2
length: 15
D: TRBD1
CDR3: CASSLTGGPDYGYTF
DNA: TGTGCCAGCAGCTTGACAGGGGGGCCCGACTATGGCTACACCTTC

J: TRBJ2-7
size: once
V: TRBV28
length: 14
D: NA
CDR3: CASSPTARRVEQYF
DNA: TGTGCCAGCAGTCCGACTGCCCGGAGGGTCGAGCAGTACTTC

J: TRBJ1-4
size: few
V: TRBV10-1
length: 13
D: NA
CDR3: CASSGMAGEKLFF
DNA: TGCGCCAGCAGTGGGATGGCGGGTGAAAAACTGTTTTTT

J: TRBJ1-1
size: NA
V: TRBV7-3
length: 13
D: NA
CDR3: CASSTYPGTEAFF
DNA: TGTGCCAGCAGCACATACCCTGGGACAGAAGCTTTCTTT

J: TRBJ2-5
size: once
V: TRBV3-1/TRBV3-2
length: 16
D: TRBD1
CDR3: CASSLQRDRGSVTQYF
DNA: TGTGCCAGCAGCCTGCAACGGGACAGGGGATCGGTGACCCAGTACTTC

J: TRBJ2-1
size: NA
V: TRBV29-1
length: 11
D: NA
CDR3: CSANYYNEQFF
DNA: TGCAGCGCAAATTACTACAATGAGCAGTTCTTC

J: TRBJ1-4
size: NA
V: TRBV3-1/TRBV3-2
length: 14
D: NA
CDR3: CASSLQGTGEKLFF
DNA: TGTGCCAGCAGCCTACAGGGAACCGGCGAAAAACTGTTTTTT

J: TRBJ2-5
size: NA
V: TRBV6-2/TRBV6-3
length: 14
D: TRBD2
CDR3: CASSSKRGQETQYF
DNA: TGTGCCAGCAGTTCGAAGCGGGGGCAAGAGACCCAGTACTTC

J: TRBJ2-2
size: NA
V: TRBV4-1
length: 16
D: TRBD2
CDR3: CASSQDPSGGTGELFF
DNA: TGCGCCAGCAGCCAGGATCCCAGCGGGGGCACCGGGGAGCTGTTTTTT

J: TRBJ2-7
size: NA
V: TRBV29-1
length: 14
D: TRBD1
CDR3: CSVEDLPGGYEQYF
DNA: TGCAGCGTTGAAGATCTCCCAGGGGGCTACGAGCAGTACTTC

J: TRBJ1-2
size: NA
V: TRBV20-1
length: 12
D: NA
CDR3: CSASQGYYGYTF
DNA: TGCAGTGCTAGTCAGGGCTACTATGGCTACACCTTC

J: TRBJ1-2
size: NA
V: TRBV29-1
length: 11
D: NA
CDR3: CSVERGDGYTF
DNA: TGCAGCGTTGAAAGGGGTGATGGCTACACCTTC

J: TRBJ2-6
size: NA
V: TRBV27
length: 15
D: NA
CDR3: CASRKQGSGANVLTF
DNA: TGTGCCAGCAGAAAACAGGGCTCTGGGGCCAACGTCCTGACTTTC

J: TRBJ1-1
size: NA
V: TRBV30
length: 13
D: NA
CDR3: CAWRGGHNTEAFF
DNA: TGTGCCTGGAGGGGAGGGCACAACACTGAAGCTTTCTTT

J: TRBJ1-1
size: NA
V: TRBV29-1
length: 13
D: TRBD1
CDR3: CSVSPGRGSGAFF
DNA: TGCAGCGTTAGTCCAGGCAGGGGGTCTGGAGCTTTCTTT

J: TRBJ2-3
size: once
V: TRBV7-2
length: 14
D: NA
CDR3: CASSRPTLADTQYF
DNA: TGTGCCAGCAGCCGTCCAACTCTCGCAGATACGCAGTATTTT

J: TRBJ1-5
size: NA
V: TRBV5-5
length: 15
D: TRBD1
CDR3: CASSVDRGGNQPQHF
DNA: TGTGCCAGCAGCGTGGACAGGGGGGGCAATCAGCCCCAGCATTTT

J: TRBJ1-5
size: NA
V: TRBV28
length: 16
D: NA
CDR3: CASHSNDRYSNQPQHF
DNA: TGTGCCAGTCACTCAAACGACAGATATAGCAATCAGCCCCAGCATTTT

J: TRBJ2-1
size: few
V: TRBV27
length: 13
D: NA
CDR3: CASSLIQADEQFF
DNA: TGTGCCAGCAGTTTAATCCAGGCTGATGAGCAGTTCTTC

J: TRBJ2-1
size: NA
V: TRBV6-5
length: 11
D: NA
CDR3: CASRIQGRQFF
DNA: TGTGCCAGCCGAATCCAGGGCCGGCAGTTCTTC

J: TRBJ2-2
size: few
V: TRBV7-6
length: 15
D: TRBD1
CDR3: CASRVTGVNTGELFF
DNA: TGTGCCAGCAGAGTGACAGGGGTGAACACCGGGGAGCTGTTTTTT

J: TRBJ2-3
size: few
V: TRBV19
length: 15
D: TRBD1
CDR3: CASSRGTGFTDTQYF
DNA: TGTGCCAGCTCCCGCGGGACAGGGTTCACAGATACGCAGTATTTT

J: TRBJ1-5
size: NA
V: TRBV6-2/TRBV6-3
length: 18
D: TRBD1
CDR3: CASSHHRGRRSEGQPQHF
DNA: TGTGCCAGCAGTCACCACAGGGGGCGCCGCTCTGAAGGTCAGCCCCAGCATTTT

J: TRBJ2-5
size: once
V: TRBV6-5
length: 14
D: NA
CDR3: CASRSPQRSETQYF
DNA: TGTGCCAGCAGGTCCCCCCAGCGGTCGGAGACCCAGTACTTC

J: TRBJ1-1
size: NA
V: TRBV9
length: 14
D: NA
CDR3: CASSRGQKNTEAFF
DNA: TGTGCCAGCAGCAGGGGACAAAAGAACACTGAAGCTTTCTTT

J: TRBJ2-6
size: NA
V: TRBV27
length: 15
D: NA
CDR3: CASRPGTTGANVLTF
DNA: TGTGCCAGCAGACCCGGGACAACGGGGGCCAACGTCCTGACTTTC

J: TRBJ1-1
size: NA
V: TRBV28
length: 13
D: TRBD1
CDR3: CASSLSGQGRAFF
DNA: TGTGCCAGCAGTTTGTCCGGACAGGGGCGCGCTTTCTTT

J: TRBJ2-2
size: NA
V: TRBV28
length: 14
D: TRBD2
CDR3: CASRLAENTGELFF
DNA: TGTGCCAGCAGACTAGCGGAGAACACCGGGGAGCTGTTTTTT

J: TRBJ2-1
size: NA
V: TRBV24-1
length: 15
D: TRBD1
CDR3: CATSDPTGGFDEQFF
DNA: TGTGCCACCAGTGATCCGACAGGGGGCTTTGATGAGCAGTTCTTC

J: TRBJ2-1
size: once
V: TRBV9
length: 14
D: NA
CDR3: CASSVHIGGNEQFF
DNA: TGTGCCAGCAGCGTCCACATCGGGGGAAATGAGCAGTTCTTC

J: TRBJ2-1
size: NA
V: TRBV6-1
length: 18
D: TRBD2
CDR3: CASSERSGTSSKRAEQFF
DNA: TGTGCCAGCAGTGAACGTTCCGGGACTAGCTCAAAAAGGGCTGAGCAGTTCTTC

J: TRBJ1-1
size: NA
V: TRBV27
length: 13
D: NA
CDR3: CASITPQGTEAFF
DNA: TGTGCCAGCATAACCCCACAGGGTACTGAAGCTTTCTTT

J: TRBJ1-5
size: NA
V: TRBV11-2
length: 13
D: NA
CDR3: CASSFGPEEPQHF
DNA: TGTGCCAGCAGTTTTGGTCCCGAGGAGCCCCAGCATTTT

J: TRBJ1-2
size: NA
V: TRBV6-5
length: 14
D: TRBD1
CDR3: CASRTTGGIGGYTF
DNA: TGTGCCAGCAGGACAACAGGGGGGATTGGTGGCTACACCTTC

J: TRBJ2-1
size: NA
V: TRBV9
length: 15
D: TRBD2
CDR3: CASSVGSGSSNEQFF
DNA: TGTGCCAGCAGCGTAGGAAGCGGGAGTAGTAATGAGCAGTTCTTC

J: TRBJ1-4
size: NA
V: TRBV9
length: 13
D: TRBD1
CDR3: CASRGTVNEKLFF
DNA: TGTGCCAGCAGGGGGACAGTTAATGAAAAACTGTTTTTT

J: TRBJ2-7
size: NA
V: TRBV6-6
length: 15
D: TRBD1
CDR3: CASSYSGTGGLEQYF
DNA: TGTGCCAGCAGTTACTCCGGGACAGGGGGTCTCGAGCAGTACTTC

J: TRBJ1-5
size: NA
V: TRBV6-2/TRBV6-3
length: 15
D: NA
CDR3: CASSSIGAANQPQHF
DNA: TGTGCCAGCAGTTCGATTGGGGCAGCAAATCAGCCCCAGCATTTT

J: TRBJ2-7
size: NA
V: TRBV7-2
length: 13
D: NA
CDR3: CASSLGRVSEQYF
DNA: TGTGCCAGCAGCTTAGGACGGGTTTCCGAGCAGTACTTC

J: TRBJ1-1
size: NA
V: TRBV9
length: 15
D: TRBD1
CDR3: CASSAYETGGTEAFF
DNA: TGTGCCAGCAGCGCTTATGAGACAGGGGGTACTGAAGCTTTCTTT

J: TRBJ2-2
size: NA
V: TRBV5-1
length: 14
D: NA
CDR3: CASSFGGNTGELFF
DNA: TGCGCCAGCAGCTTCGGGGGGAACACCGGGGAGCTGTTTTTT

J: TRBJ1-3
size: few
V: TRBV4-1
length: 15
D: NA
CDR3: CASSQAGFSGNTIYF
DNA: TGCGCCAGCAGCCAAGCAGGTTTCTCTGGAAACACCATATATTTT

J: TRBJ1-5
size: NA
V: TRBV6-2/TRBV6-3
length: 17
D: NA
CDR3: CASSQGGLTGNRQPQHF
DNA: TGTGCCAGCAGCCAAGGGGGACTAACAGGGAATAGACAGCCCCAGCATTTT

J: TRBJ2-1
size: NA
V: TRBV4-1
length: 19
D: NA
CDR3: CASSQDDRPLSRHMNEQFF
DNA: TGCGCCAGCAGCCAAGATGACAGGCCCCTCTCCCGCCATATGAATGAGCAGTTCTTC

J: TRBJ1-1
size: NA
V: TRBV28
length: 16
D: NA
CDR3: CASSLPGGARNTEAFF
DNA: TGTGCCAGCAGTTTACCCGGAGGGGCTAGGAACACTGAAGCTTTCTTT

J: TRBJ1-4
size: once
V: TRBV15
length: 17
D: NA
CDR3: CATSREIKTDPNEKLFF
DNA: TGTGCCACCAGCAGAGAGATCAAGACAGATCCTAATGAAAAACTGTTTTTT

J: TRBJ1-2
size: NA
V: TRBV3-1/TRBV3-2
length: 17
D: TRBD1
CDR3: CASSQEEMRDRTYGYTF
DNA: TGTGCCAGCAGCCAAGAAGAAATGAGGGACAGGACCTATGGCTACACCTTC

J: TRBJ1-1
size: NA
V: TRBV9
length: 14
D: TRBD1
CDR3: CASSVGQGATEAFF
DNA: TGTGCCAGCAGCGTAGGGCAGGGGGCGACTGAAGCTTTCTTT

J: TRBJ1-2
size: NA
V: TRBV7-2
length: 15
D: TRBD1
CDR3: CASSLPGQVGYGYTF
DNA: TGTGCCAGCAGCTTACCGGGACAGGTGGGATATGGCTACACCTTC

J: TRBJ1-1
size: NA
V: TRBV7-2
length: 13
D: NA
CDR3: CASSLDGGTEAFF
DNA: TGTGCCAGCAGCTTAGACGGGGGTACTGAAGCTTTCTTT

J: TRBJ2-3
size: NA
V: TRBV7-2
length: 17
D: TRBD2
CDR3: CASSPPSLAGGADTQYF
DNA: TGTGCCAGCAGCCCGCCGTCACTAGCGGGGGGTGCAGATACGCAGTATTTT